This record covers a single T cell receptor beta chain. No cognate antigen has been identified for it. Within one base of it there is no much larger clone, and no base qualities were kept. Germline trimming amounts to 8 bases on V and 5 bases on J, with 8 as the count of junction bases outside the gene matches. The CDR3 contains 14 residues, cysteine and phenylalanine counted. The entry retains the CDR3 DNA only, 42 bases that are in frame from base 1. Reading the germline V gene gives CDR1 MDHEN and CDR2 SYDVKM. The collaborating institutions used their own protocols to collect whole blood in K2EDTA tubes. For TCRbeta analysis, collaborators shipped samples as frozen whole blood, isolated PBMCs, or DNA extracted from either of those sample types. The immunoSEQ Assay, a bias-controlled multiplex PCR, was used to amplify TCRbeta CDR3 regions from genomic DNA. Per the source publication's procedure: The number of nucleated cells in each sample was estimated from the amplification of reference gene primers within the assay. To quantify the absolute abundance of each unique TCRbeta CDR3 rearrangement, sequence reads were collapsed and filtered. For each sample, productive Simpson clonality was calculated by taking the square root of Simpson's diversity index across productive rearrangements. TCRdb mirrors the immuneACCESS table, restricted to in-frame sequences. Some clones are absent from its copies; in checked studies, under half trace to an unresolved V gene, and the reason for the others is unknown. V and J calls plus clone size are reproduced from that table; the DNA served to infer D and trimming. Present in this sample are roughly 100,000 clones, 84% of which were seen just once. More than 9% of the sample rests with the top ten.

The data belong to a study of blood T cell repertoires in COVID-19 (dated by TCRdb to 2018 to 2020). Regarding the study in general: The collaborator samples originated in the United States, Italy and Spain and spanned the acute and convalescent phases of COVID-19. Subjects who had been exposed to COVID-19, were actively infected with it, or had recovered from it provided the deeply sampled blood TCRbeta repertoires that made up the dataset. Samples were obtained from the ongoing ImmuneRACE study (first 160 participants) and from over 1,000 subjects provided by 6 global collaborators. The sample metadata nearly always contained a de-identified subject ID, COVID-19 status, age in years and sex. The material from the prospective study consisted of cDNA or gDNA derived from T cells, B-cell-depleted T cells, or PBMCs. Where available, HLA class I and class II types were obtained from metadata supplied by the sample provider rather than from assay-based typing. A freely available public database, intended as a resource for researchers studying the immune response to SARS-CoV-2, is where the repertoires were released. Summary of the overall study and its limitations: The quantity of clinical and demographic metadata differed by source and by participant and was supplied without curation.

Recombination linked TRBV28 to TRBJ2-7; 11 of the junction bases match TRBD2. The clonotype comes from a man in his forties with active or convalescent COVID-19. The sequenced material came from peripheral blood. The bases read TGTGCCAGCTCCTGGCTAGCGGGGGGTCACGAGCAGTACTTC. Translated, this is CASSWLAGGHEQYF.